This T cell receptor (beta chain) was sequenced in a study of shared clonotypes between healthy human individuals. CDR1 is MNHNS, CDR2 SASEGT, per germline. The CDR3 contains 15 residues. The V gene end was trimmed by 3 bases and the J gene end by 1 base; junction bases not matched to a gene: 0. The protocol was immunoSEQ multiplex PCR, while the TCRdb copy is restricted to in-frame clones and leaves out a portion. The sample has about 1.5 million clones, roughly 96% seen once. Sample: naive CD4+ T cells sorted from blood. The subset is: CD45RA+ positively selected. The genes are TRBV6-1 and TRBJ2-2; 9 bases line up with TRBD2. The receptor was isolated from a man younger than 40 in good health. The CDR3, as DNA: TGTGCCAGCAGTGATAGCGGGGGGAACACCGGGGAGCTGTTTTTT. It yields the protein CASSDSGGNTGELFF.